These 10 T cell receptor beta chains originate from one sample sequenced in a study of CXCR3-negative and CXCR3-positive naive CD8 T cells. All TRB cDNA libraries came from 5' RACE performed with UMI labels. TCRdb re-called the 5' RACE reads and shows each CDR3 protein once, DNA omitted. The sample's table shows about 90,000 distinct CDR3 sequences. Sequences were obtained from naive CXCR3- CD8+ T cells from blood. The sample's subset: CD45RO-CCR7+CD27+CD95- naive CD8+ T cells lacking CXCR3 (TNR3-). The receptors stem from a human donor in good health. Some clones in this sample may be carry-over from other donors' samples.

The chain is built from TRBV5-1 and TRBJ2-1; TCRdb's D gene call, TRBD2, goes unchecked for lack of DNA. The CDR3 extends over 14 amino acids. Germline CDR1 reads SGHRS; CDR2 reads YFSETQ. The CDR3 sequence: CASSTRLAYDEQFF.

The genes are TRBV27 and TRBJ1-5; TCRdb calls TRBD1, which cannot be checked without DNA. The CDR3 consists of 14 residues. Germline V gives CDR1 MNHEY, CDR2 SMNVEV (reference sequence). CDR3 amino acids: CASSLGQQNQPQHF.

The rearrangement joins TRBV29-1 to TRBJ2-2; TCRdb outputs TRBD1, but without DNA this stays unchecked. The CDR3 has 14 residues. The V gene's germline CDR1 is SQVTM and CDR2 ANQGSEA. This CDR3 is CSVGGTGHTGELFF.

The chain joins TRBV9 to TRBJ2-2; TCRdb's D call of TRBD2 is untestable without DNA. The CDR3 extends over 18 amino acids. CDR1 and CDR2 (germline): SGDLS, YYNGEE. CDR3 in amino acids: CASSDLAGSLPNTGELFF.

The chain has TRBV11-3 and TRBJ2-1; TCRdb indicates TRBD2, and absent DNA this call remains unverified. CDR3 size: 20 residues. Germline V CDR1 and CDR2: SGHNT, YENEEA. The CDR3: CASSLAPGLAGASSYNEQFF.

The chain joins TRBV20-1 to TRBJ2-7. Germline V gene lookup returns CDR1 DFQATT and CDR2 SNEGSKA (reference sequence). The CDR3 loop spans 13 amino acids. The CDR3 protein is CSARDLEAYEQYF.

The J gene is TRBJ2-1, the V gene TRBV7-6; TCRdb proposes TRBD2, but this gene call is untestable without DNA. The CDR3 has 16 amino acids. Germline CDR1 SGHVS, CDR2 FNYEAQ. CDR3 residues: CASSYTTSGRLNEQFF.

This chain joins TRBV12-3 or TRBV12-4 and TRBJ2-3; no DNA is available, so the TRBD1 call from TCRdb remains unchecked. The CDR3 is 15 residues long. CDR3 protein: CASIPGGQSTDTQYF.

The chain combines TRBV4-3 with TRBJ2-1; TCRdb's D call of TRBD1 is untestable without DNA. Germline lookup yields CDR1 LGHNA and CDR2 YSLEER. The CDR3 has 17 amino acids. The CDR3 loop reads CASSQGGSLRTYNEQFF.

The V gene is TRBV19, the J gene TRBJ2-1. CDR3 length: 15 amino acids. In germline, CDR1 is LNHDA, CDR2 SQIVND (reference sequence). CDR3 amino acids: CASSTDRGSYNEQFF.